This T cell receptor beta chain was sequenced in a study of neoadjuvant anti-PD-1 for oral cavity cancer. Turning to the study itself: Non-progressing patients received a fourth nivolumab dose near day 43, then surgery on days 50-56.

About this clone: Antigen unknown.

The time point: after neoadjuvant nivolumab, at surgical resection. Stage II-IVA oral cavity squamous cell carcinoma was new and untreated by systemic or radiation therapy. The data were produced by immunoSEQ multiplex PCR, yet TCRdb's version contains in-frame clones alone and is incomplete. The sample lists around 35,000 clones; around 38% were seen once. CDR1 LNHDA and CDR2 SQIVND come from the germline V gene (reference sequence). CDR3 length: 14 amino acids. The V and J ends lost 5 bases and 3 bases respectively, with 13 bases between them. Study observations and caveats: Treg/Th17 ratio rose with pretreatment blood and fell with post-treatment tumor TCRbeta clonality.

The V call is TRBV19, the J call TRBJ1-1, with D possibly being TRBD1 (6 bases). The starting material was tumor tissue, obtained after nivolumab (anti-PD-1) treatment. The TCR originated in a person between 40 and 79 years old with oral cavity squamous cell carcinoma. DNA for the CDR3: TGTGCCAGTAGTTTGCCGGGGGCTTACACTGAAGCTTTCTTT. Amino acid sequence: CASSLPGAYTEAFF. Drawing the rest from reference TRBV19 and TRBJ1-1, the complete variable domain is DGGITQSPKYLFRKEGQNVTLSCEQNLNHDAMYWYRQDPGQGLRLIYYSQIVNDFQKGDIAEGYSVSREKKESFPLTVTSAQKNPTAFYLCASSLPGAYTEAFFGQGTRLTVV.